Listed here are 5 T cell receptor beta chains from one sample, sequenced in a study of response to subunit inactivated influenza vaccine. MiXCR, run by TCRdb on the RT-PCR reads, gives a single entry per CDR3 protein. The table lists 550,000 to 800,000 distinct CDR3 sequences, about 15% of them singletons, with 5.5% to 8% in the top ten. Source: PBMCs from blood, taken about 14 days before vaccination. The receptors were sampled from a man aged 50-60 years who received an inactivated influenza vaccine.

The rearrangement joins TRBV7-2 to TRBJ2-1, with TRBD1 as a possible D gene (6 bases). Trimming stripped 8 bases from V and 5 bases from J, with 13 bases between. The CDR3 sequence is 13 residues long. Germline V gene lookup returns CDR1 SGHTA and CDR2 FQGNSA. CDR3 sequence: CASGQGRNNEQFF. For the CDR3, the DNA is TGTGCCAGCGGGCAGGGGCGGAACAATGAGCAGTTCTTC.

This clonotype was observed at least ten times. The V and J genes are TRBV20-1 and TRBJ2-3, with TRBD2 matching 9 bases. Germline values: CDR1 DFQATT, CDR2 SNEGSKA (reference sequence). The CDR3 length is 16 residues. V was pared by 0 bases and J by 2 bases, with 6 bases of the junction left unmatched. The CDR3 protein is CSARDPLAGYTDTQYF. CDR3 nucleotide sequence: TGCAGTGCTAGAGATCCCCTAGCGGGATACACAGATACGCAGTATTTT.

Concerning this clonotype itself: This sequence may be a read error, since a much larger clone differs from it by one base. The chain employs TRBV4-2 and TRBJ2-1; TRBD1 might be the D (6 bases). CDR1 is LGHNA, CDR2 YNFKEQ, per germline. The CDR3 covers 13 residues. The V gene lost 0 bases and the J gene lost 15 bases, with 15 bases spanning the gap. CDR3: CASSQDKGTWLFF. In DNA form, the CDR3 reads TGTGCCAGCAGCCAAGATAAAGGGACATGGCTGTTCTTC.

The CDR3 loop is CATSDSGSPYNEQFF. The CDR3 DNA is TGTGCCACCAGTGATTCCGGGAGCCCCTACAATGAGCAGTTCTTC. J is TRBJ2-1 and V is TRBV24-1, with a weak D call TRBD2 (6 bases). Germline CDR1 reads KGHDR; CDR2 reads SFDVKD. The V gene lost 2 bases and the J gene lost 2 bases, with 9 bases spanning the gap. This CDR3 has 15 amino acids.

This clonotype was recorded at least ten times. V gene TRBV20-1 combines with J gene TRBJ2-3; no firm D call. This CDR3 has 13 amino acids. The V gene lost 6 bases and the J gene lost 0 bases, with 10 bases spanning the gap. Germline V gene sequence: CDR1 DFQATT, CDR2 SNEGSKA (reference sequence). The CDR3 spells CSATIESTDTQYF. For the CDR3, the DNA is TGCAGTGCAACGATAGAAAGCACAGATACGCAGTATTTT.